The 4 T cell receptor beta chains below come from one sample, sequenced in a study of cytomegalovirus exposure and HLA in healthy donors. The PCR used 60 Vbeta and 13 Jbeta primers. This table comes from immunoSEQ multiplex PCR, and its TCRdb copy is limited to in-frame clones, with some not included. The table includes 75,000 to 90,000 clones, 60% to 85% detected once. The sequenced material came from PBMCs. These receptors came from a woman aged 40 to 49 in good health and CMV-seropositive.

This clone appeared once. This chain uses TRBV30 with TRBJ2-7; D perhaps matches TRBD2 (6 bases). The CDR3 totals 13 residues. CDR1 GTSNPN and CDR2 SVGIG come from the germline V gene (reference sequence). Trimming shortened V by 0 bases and J by 5 bases, and 11 bases separated the two germline ends. CDR3 coding DNA: TGTGCCTGGAGTGTACTGTGGGGGGACGAGCAGTACTTC. Protein: CAWSVLWGDEQYF. Using reference TRBV30 and TRBJ2-7 for the parts outside the CDR3, the full variable domain is SQTIHQWPATLVQPVGSPLSLECTVEGTSNPNLYWYRQAAGRGLQLLFYSVGIGQISSEVPQNLSASRPQDRQFILSSKKLLLSDSGFYLCAWSVLWGDEQYFGPGTRLTVT.

CDR3 amino acids: CASKAGGGTEAFF. The CDR3 region has the DNA TGCGCCAGCAAGGCCGGGGGTGGCACTGAAGCTTTCTTT. The V gene is TRBV5-1, the J gene TRBJ1-1, with D maybe TRBD1 (5 bases). CDR3 length: 13 amino acids. Trimming removed 6 bases from V and 4 bases from J, with 13 bases in between. Germline V gene sequence: CDR1 SGHRS, CDR2 YFSETQ.

This clone has just one count. V usage is TRBV30 and J usage is TRBJ2-2; a weak D match, TRBD2 (6 bases). The CDR3 spans 14 residues. Germline CDR1 reads GTSNPN; CDR2 reads SVGIG (reference sequence). V shed 5 bases and J shed 4 bases, with 14 bases lying between them. CDR3 nucleotides: TGTGCCTGGGCCTCAACCGGGGGCACCGGGGAGCTGTTTTTT. Translating it yields CAWASTGGTGELFF.

CDR3 in amino acids: CASQREWTGWEFF. In nucleotides, the CDR3 is TGTGCTTCCCAGAGGGAATGGACCGGTTGGGAGTTCTTC. The rearrangement uses TRBV2 and TRBJ2-1; a possible D gene is TRBD2 (5 bases). CDR1 is SNHLY and CDR2 is FYNNEI in the germline V gene. The CDR3 consists of 13 residues.